Listed below are T cell receptor beta chains from one sample, sequenced in a study of T cells and copy number aberrations in small-cell lung cancer. Repertoires were generated with immunoSEQ multiplex PCR, while TCRdb's copy carries only in-frame clones and drops some. The sample comprises fewer than 9,500 clones, 75% to 85% of which are singletons, and about 4.6% rests with the top ten. The sample was normal tissue next to the tumor. The receptors were sampled from a woman aged 50 to 60 with small cell lung cancer. CDR3s include the opening cysteine and the closing phenylalanine or tryptophan. A D gene is named only where the DNA matches it firmly. Clone size is given for some rows only: seen once, a few or many times, or a class if the clone is expanded.

v_call	clone_size	j_call	d_call	cdr3_length	cdr3_nt	cdr3_aa
TRBV4-3	-	TRBJ2-3	TRBD2	15	TGCGCCAGCAGCCAGGAGACTAGCGGTTGGGATACGCAGTATTTT	CASSQETSGWDTQYF
TRBV6-1	-	TRBJ2-5	-	16	TGTGCCAGCAGTGAAGTACGTGGGACGGTACAAGAGACCCAGTACTTC	CASSEVRGTVQETQYF
TRBV7-3	-	TRBJ2-2	TRBD1	18	TGTGCCAGCAGCGGAGAGCGACAGGGGGGAAGAAGAACCGGGGAGCTGTTTTTT	CASSGERQGGRRTGELFF
TRBV4-2	-	TRBJ2-7	-	15	TGTGCCAGCAGCCAAGGGGTGACTAGTGCCTACGAGCAGTACTTC	CASSQGVTSAYEQYF
TRBV11-2	-	TRBJ2-7	-	16	TGTGCCAGCAGCTTAACGCGCGGGAACCCCTCCTACGAGCAGTACTTC	CASSLTRGNPSYEQYF
TRBV5-1	-	TRBJ2-7	TRBD2	15	TGCGCCAGCAGCCTCGGGACTAGCTTATCCTACGAGCAGTACTTC	CASSLGTSLSYEQYF
TRBV9	-	TRBJ2-7	-	14	TGTGCCAGCAGCGTAGAGTCAGGGACCTACGAGCAGTACTTC	CASSVESGTYEQYF
TRBV7-2	-	TRBJ2-5	TRBD2	15	TGTGCCAGCAGCTTAAGACCAGGACTAGCGGAGACCCAGTACTTC	CASSLRPGLAETQYF
TRBV7-2	-	TRBJ2-1	TRBD2	14	TGTGCCAGCAGCAGGCGGGAGCTCGACAATGAGCAGTTCTTC	CASSRRELDNEQFF
TRBV29-1	once	TRBJ1-2	-	13	TGCAGCGTTGAGGGGGAATTTAACTATGGCTACACCTTC	CSVEGEFNYGYTF
TRBV10-3	-	TRBJ2-6	-	16	TGTGCCACTACGGATCCTCTTTCATCAGGGGCCAACGTCCTGACTTTC	CATTDPLSSGANVLTF
TRBV5-1	-	TRBJ2-1	TRBD2	17	TGCGCCAGCAGCTCGGGACTAGCGGGAGTTCATTACAATGAGCAGTTCTTC	CASSSGLAGVHYNEQFF
TRBV6-1	-	TRBJ2-7	-	13	TGTGCCAGCAGTGAATCGGAGGTACGCGAGCAGTACTTC	CASSESEVREQYF
TRBV7-9	-	TRBJ1-1	-	12	TGTGCCAGCAAGGACCGGGACACTGAAGCTTTCTTT	CASKDRDTEAFF
TRBV5-1	-	TRBJ2-2	-	15	TGCGCCAGCAGCTTGGATGGATTTGACACCGGGGAGCTGTTTTTT	CASSLDGFDTGELFF
TRBV19	-	TRBJ1-1	-	13	TGTGCCAGTAGTTACACGCTGAACACTGAAGCTTTCTTT	CASSYTLNTEAFF
TRBV7-2	few	TRBJ1-5	TRBD1	18	TGTGCCAGCAGCTTAGATCGTCAGGGGGTACATAGCAATCAGCCCCAGCATTTT	CASSLDRQGVHSNQPQHF
TRBV7-2	once	TRBJ1-1	-	15	TGTGCCAGCAGCTTAGCTGGGGGGGCGGCCACTGAAGCTTTCTTT	CASSLAGGAATEAFF
TRBV7-4	-	TRBJ2-1	-	14	TGTGCCAGCAGCTTAGCAGCGGGTGCCAATGAGCAGTTCTTC	CASSLAAGANEQFF
TRBV18	-	TRBJ1-2	-	16	TGTGCCAGCTCACCACTGGGCGGATCATTAAACTATGGCTACACCTTC	CASSPLGGSLNYGYTF
TRBV11-1	-	TRBJ1-4	-	14	TGTGCCAGCAGCTCATCATGGAGGGATGAAAAACTGTTTTTT	CASSSSWRDEKLFF